Presented here are 7 T cell receptor beta chains from one specimen sequenced in a study of tumor-infiltrating lymphocytes in localized non-small cell lung cancer. The table came from immunoSEQ multiplex PCR; TCRdb's copy has only in-frame clones and leaves some out. This table has roughly 13,000 clones, 65% to 90% appearing once. The sequenced sample was lung tumor tissue. These receptors were obtained from a human donor with non-small cell lung cancer.

The chain joins TRBV19 to TRBJ1-4, with D hard to call. The germline gives CDR1 LNHDA, CDR2 SQIVND (reference sequence). Trimming pared 5 bases from V and 7 bases from J, leaving 14 bases between. The CDR3 spans 14 residues. The CDR3 spells CASSAGKWSEKLFF. The CDR3 DNA follows: TGTGCCAGTAGTGCGGGGAAGTGGAGTGAAAAACTGTTTTTT.

The chain links TRBV10-3 to TRBJ1-1, with TRBD1 matching 9 bases. The length of the CDR3 is 14 residues. The ends lost 6 bases at V and 0 bases at J; junction bases unmatched: 2. Per germline, CDR1 ENHRY and CDR2 SYGVKD. The CDR3 reads CAIRGTGMNTEAFF. Here the CDR3 DNA reads TGTGCCATCAGGGGGACAGGGATGAACACTGAAGCTTTCTTT.

Only a few counts were recorded for this clone. The chain carries TRBV2 and TRBJ2-5; 14 bases are shared with TRBD2. Germline lookup yields CDR1 SNHLY and CDR2 FYNNEI. The V segment lost 11 bases and the J segment 1 base; nucleotides outside the gene matches: 9. The length of the CDR3 is 16 residues. CDR3 nucleotide sequence: TGTGCCGGTAGGACTAGCGGGGGGCTTATCCAAGAGACCCAGTACTTC. Protein product: CAGRTSGGLIQETQYF. The variable domain in full, with the rest retrieved from reference TRBV2 and TRBJ2-5, is EPEVTQTPSHQVTQMGQEVILRCVPISNHLYFYWYRQILGQKVEFLVSFYNNEISEKSEIFDDQFSVERPDGSNFTLKIRSTKLEDSAMYFCAGRTSGGLIQETQYFGPGTRLLVL.

The chain's CDR3 is CASSLEGSFGGETQYF. The CDR3 bases are TGCGCCAGCAGCTTGGAGGGGAGCTTCGGGGGAGAGACCCAGTACTTC. V and J are TRBV5-1 and TRBJ2-5; TRBD2 is a possible D gene (6 bases). The CDR3 totals 16 residues. Trimming took 0 bases from V and 4 from J, leaving 16 bases between them. Germline V gene data show CDR1 as SGHRS and CDR2 as YFSETQ.

J is TRBJ1-5 and V is TRBV19, with 7 nucleotides matching TRBD1. Per germline, CDR1 LNHDA and CDR2 SQIVND (reference sequence). The V gene end was trimmed by 8 bases and the J gene end by 0 bases; junction bases not matched to a gene: 4. CDR3 length: 14 amino acids. The CDR3: CASGRQGSNQPQHF. The CDR3 nucleotides are TGTGCCAGTGGGAGACAGGGTAGCAATCAGCCCCAGCATTTT.

In DNA, the CDR3 is TGTGCCTGGAGTGATGGTCAGGGCCTCGAGCAGTACTTC. This translates into CAWSDGQGLEQYF. The chain combines TRBV30 with TRBJ2-5; TRBD1 might be the D (5 bases). The J call is doubtful: the DNA matches TRBJ2-7 better. Germline-derived CDR1 and CDR2 are GTSNPN and SVGIG (reference sequence). This CDR3 spans 13 amino acids.

V usage is TRBV7-3 and J usage is TRBJ2-7, with 11 nucleotides matching TRBD1. The CDR3 is made up of 15 amino acids. V gave up 2 bases and J gave up 3 bases; unmatched junction bases: 3. CDR1 and CDR2 (germline): SGHTA, FQGTGA. The CDR3, as DNA: TGTGCCAGCAGCTTACTCGGGACAGGGGGCTACGAGCAGTACTTC. Protein product: CASSLLGTGGYEQYF.